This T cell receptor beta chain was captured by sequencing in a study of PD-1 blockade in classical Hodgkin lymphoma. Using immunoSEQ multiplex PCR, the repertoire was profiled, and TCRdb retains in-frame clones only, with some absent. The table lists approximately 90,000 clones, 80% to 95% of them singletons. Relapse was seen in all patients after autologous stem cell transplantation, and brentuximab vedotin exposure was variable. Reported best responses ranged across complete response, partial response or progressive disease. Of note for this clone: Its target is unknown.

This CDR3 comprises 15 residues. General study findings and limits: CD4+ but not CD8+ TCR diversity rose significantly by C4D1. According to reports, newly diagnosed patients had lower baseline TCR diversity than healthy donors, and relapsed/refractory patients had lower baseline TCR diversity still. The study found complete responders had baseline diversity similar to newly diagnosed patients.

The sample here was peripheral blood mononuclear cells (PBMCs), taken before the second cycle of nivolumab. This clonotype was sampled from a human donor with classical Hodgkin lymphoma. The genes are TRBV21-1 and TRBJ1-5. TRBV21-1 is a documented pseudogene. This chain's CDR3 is CASSKGDYSNQPQHF. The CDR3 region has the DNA TGTGCCAGCAGCAAGGGTGATTATAGCAATCAGCCCCAGCATTTT.